These T cell receptor beta chains were read from a single sample in a study of human T cells and chemical hapten exposure. TCRdb passed the RACE reads through MiXCR, listing each CDR3 protein once. In the table there are roughly 100,000 distinct CDR3 sequences, 30% to 35% of which are singletons. Material: whole blood, obtained in connection with sensitization to the hapten diphenylcyclopropenone (DPC). All receptors derive from a man between 40 and 49 years old with alopecia areata. Some clones in this sample may be carry-over from other donors' samples. CDR3s include the opening cysteine and the closing phenylalanine or tryptophan. Fields, in order: D gene, clone size, V gene, J gene, CDR3 protein, CDR3 DNA. The D gene is left open where the match is weak. Only some rows state a clone size, as once, few, many or a class for expanded clones.

>.|few|TRBV29-1|TRBJ2-3
CSAIEGGALNTQYF
TGCAGCGCCATCGAGGGGGGCGCTTTGAATACGCAGTATTTT
>.|few|TRBV24-1|TRBJ2-1
CATSAGNEQFF
TGTGCCACCAGTGCAGGGAATGAGCAGTTCTTC
>.|.|TRBV6-5|TRBJ1-1
CASSPQGSSTEAFF
TGTGCCAGCAGCCCACAGGGTTCGAGTACTGAAGCTTTCTTT
>.|.|TRBV6-2/TRBV6-3|TRBJ1-1
CASSYLAARISTEAFF
TGTGCCAGCAGTTACTTGGCGGCCCGAATTAGCACTGAAGCTTTCTTT
>TRBD1|.|TRBV5-6|TRBJ2-1
CASNRGVEQFF
TGTGCCAGCAACAGGGGTGTGGAGCAGTTCTTC
>TRBD2|.|TRBV6-5|TRBJ2-7
CASSLLASYSYEQYF
TGTGCCAGCAGTCTACTAGCGTCTTACTCCTACGAGCAGTACTTC
>TRBD2|.|TRBV6-2/TRBV6-3|TRBJ2-1
CASSPLLAGLAGIEQFF
TGTGCCAGCAGTCCCCTGCTTGCAGGACTAGCGGGAATTGAGCAGTTCTTC
>.|few|TRBV20-1|TRBJ1-2
CSARDLNDALANYGYTF
TGCAGTGCTAGAGACCTGAATGACGCATTAGCTAACTATGGCTACACCTTC
>.|few|TRBV28|TRBJ1-6
CASSLRTAYNSPLHF
TGTGCCAGCAGTTTAAGGACGGCCTATAATTCACCCCTCCACTTT
>.|.|TRBV24-1|TRBJ2-1
CATSAGGAYNEQFF
TGTGCCACCAGTGCAGGAGGGGCCTACAATGAGCAGTTCTTC
>TRBD1|.|TRBV6-1|TRBJ2-7
CASSARQGWYVEQYF
TGTGCCAGCAGTGCTAGACAGGGGTGGTATGTCGAGCAGTACTTC
>TRBD2|.|TRBV24-1|TRBJ2-3
CATSDAPSGTDRQYF
TGTGCCACCAGTGATGCCCCAAGCGGGACTGACAGGCAGTATTTT
>.|.|TRBV6-6|TRBJ1-2
CASSYTEEYGYTF
TGTGCCAGCAGTTACACCGAAGAGTATGGCTACACCTTC
>TRBD2|.|TRBV27|TRBJ2-2
CASIKSIAGLGRTGELFF
TGTGCCAGCATAAAAAGTATCGCAGGACTAGGGCGCACCGGGGAGCTGTTTTTT
>TRBD1|.|TRBV20-1|TRBJ1-4
CSAFTGTGAEKLFF
TGCAGTGCTTTTACCGGGACAGGAGCCGAAAAACTGTTTTTT
>TRBD2|few|TRBV7-2|TRBJ2-3
CASSTVVAGGPKSDTQYF
TGTGCCAGCAGCACAGTGGTAGCGGGAGGGCCGAAGAGTGATACGCAGTATTTT
>.|.|TRBV7-2|TRBJ1-2
CASSRGAGASYGYTF
TGTGCCAGCAGCCGTGGGGCAGGGGCTTCCTATGGCTACACCTTC
>.|.|TRBV7-9|TRBJ1-1
CASSDSPMNTEAFF
TGTGCCAGCAGCGATAGCCCAATGAACACTGAAGCTTTCTTT
>.|.|TRBV7-9|TRBJ1-3
CASSLREGSDTIYF
TGTGCCAGCAGCTTGCGGGAGGGGTCGGACACCATATATTTT
>.|few|TRBV12-3/TRBV12-4|TRBJ1-5
CASSPDENQPQHF
TGTGCCAGCAGTCCGGACGAGAATCAGCCCCAGCATTTT
>TRBD1|.|TRBV20-1|TRBJ2-1
CSSDYRGSNNEQFF
TGCAGCTCTGACTACAGGGGGTCTAACAATGAGCAGTTCTTC
>.|few|TRBV27|TRBJ2-1
CASSLSHRAGNEQFF
TGTGCCAGCAGTTTATCCCACAGGGCCGGGAATGAGCAGTTCTTC
>TRBD2|few|TRBV9|TRBJ2-5
CASSTGTSGAIQETQYF
TGTGCCAGCAGCACCGGGACTAGCGGGGCCATCCAAGAGACCCAGTACTTC
>.|few|TRBV7-9|TRBJ2-1
CASSFIRERDEQFF
TGTGCCAGCAGCTTTATAAGGGAGCGGGATGAGCAGTTCTTC
>.|few|TRBV14|TRBJ2-7
CASSQTGYEQYF
TGTGCCAGCAGCCAAACGGGCTACGAGCAGTACTTC
>TRBD2|.|TRBV6-2/TRBV6-3|TRBJ2-3
CASSGRITDTQYF
TGTGCCAGCAGCGGGAGGATCACAGATACGCAGTATTTT